This T cell receptor beta chain was found in a study of tissue T cells after allogeneic stem cell transplantation. Study-level findings and limits: Only a limited share of tissue TCRs appeared in blood or spleen. Motif-based clustering found tissue-specific repertoire signatures shared across patients, though few clones were shared. TCR repertoires tracked anatomic similarity, regardless of disease or transplant status. Which tissue TCRs were alloreactive or antigen-specific was not determined. Some clones might be persisting host cells.

CDR3 size: 14 residues. The V gene end was trimmed by 4 bases and the J gene end by 7 bases; junction bases not matched to a gene: 5. From germline, CDR1 is FNHDT and CDR2 SITEND (reference sequence). This clone appeared a single time. The antigen is not known. The listed genes are named as in mouse. The CDR3 end lies 1 residue beyond the end of the read and is filled in from the germline J gene. The repertoire was sequenced with immunoSEQ multiplex PCR; TCRdb's copy has only in-frame clones and lacks some. The data show around 17,000 clones, 55% to 75% seen once. The TCR sequence derives from a female BALB/c mouse in good health. MHC haplotype here: H2-d. The V call is TRBV19, the J call TRBJ1-4; 9 nucleotides align to TRBD1. The sequencing input was spleen. The CDR3 protein is CASSGGQGGERLFF. The DNA read from the CDR3 is TGTGCCAGCAGTGGGGGACAGGGTGGCGAAAGATTATTT.